This T cell receptor (beta chain) originates from a study of cytomegalovirus exposure and HLA in healthy donors (dated by TCRdb to the late 2010s). For the wider study: According to a later analysis, one platform produced both the roughly 110 validation repertoires and the roughly 660 repertoires of the first cohort. To predict cytomegalovirus infection status, the study brought together high-throughput TCR immunosequencing, statistical association of individual TCRs with disease status, and machine learning. The study aimed to test whether signatures of past pathogen exposure could be identified by cataloging public T cell receptors. A separate validation cohort of about 110 different subjects was used in addition to the roughly 700-subject first cohort. Broader findings and caveats from the paper: Three of the identified cytomegalovirus-associated TCR beta chains were confirmed in vitro to be specific for cytomegalovirus antigens. Subsequent analysis determined that TCRs grouped into clusters in the first cohort also showed a tendency toward co-occurrence across the 120 or so validation repertoires, and about 93% of cluster scores exceeded 0. The classifier was reported to diagnose cytomegalovirus status with high specificity and sensitivity in both the original cohort and the validation cohort. Most TCR sequences were observed very rarely across donors, whereas some public TCRs were present in many individuals. A later analysis lacked HLA typing for the validation cohort, so it scored co-occurrence in that cohort across all 110 or so repertoires. In the study, some 160 TCR beta chains were listed as associated with cytomegalovirus. It was suggested by the authors that the approach could potentially be generalized to other disease states and immunological phenotypes.

Measured from the cysteine to the phenylalanine, the CDR3 is 17 residues long. The only DNA kept is the CDR3, 51 bases in frame from the first base. The junction carries 20 bases between V and J, which are trimmed by 2 bases and 3 bases respectively. CDR1 and CDR2 are read off the germline V gene as SGHRS and YFSETQ. Worth noting for this clone: What antigen it recognizes has not been identified. Base qualities are missing; no much larger clone stands one base away.

Separate from the roughly 630-subject first cohort, the validation cohort of 120 subjects was the group to which the donors belonged. Library preparation employed the immunoSEQ multiplex PCR assay. In the original analysis: A statistical classification framework was developed to diagnose cytomegalovirus status using the catalog of TCR beta chain sequences. TCRdb took over this immuneACCESS table, retaining in-frame rearrangements with V and J assigned. Such tables are incomplete; in checked studies, under half of the missing clones stem from an unresolved V gene, and the remainder is unexplained. D and trimming come from the DNA, and the V and J calls and clone size come from that table. The sample table shows over 100,000 clones, and about 88% are seen once. 0.95% to 1.5% of the sample belongs to the ten largest clones.

This sequence originates from a woman under 30 in good health and CMV-seronegative. The V and J genes are TRBV5-1 and TRBJ2-5; TRBD2 is a possible D gene, resting on 6 matching bases. Sequenced: PBMCs. Here the CDR3 is given as CASSLGILRDSEETQYF. The nucleotide sequence reads as follows: TGCGCCAGCAGCTTAGGAATTCTTCGGGACTCCGAAGAGACCCAGTACTTC.